This T cell receptor (beta chain) was sequenced for a study of T cell changes during pregnancy in multiple sclerosis. The data were produced by immunoSEQ multiplex PCR, yet TCRdb's version contains in-frame clones alone and is incomplete. The sample lists about 40,000 clones, about 92% occurring once. Germline-derived CDR1 and CDR2 are WNHNN and SYGVQD (reference sequence). Trimming removed 2 bases at V and 4 bases at J, with 26 bases between. The CDR3 totals 19 residues. The material was CD8+ T cells from peripheral blood mononuclear cells, obtained in the first trimester of pregnancy. J is TRBJ1-1 and V is TRBV10-1, with D possibly TRBD1 on 5 matching bases. The receptor's source is a female donor with multiple sclerosis, enrolled in a pregnancy study. This CDR3 is CASSEPTLGGPERGTEAFF. CDR3 nucleotide sequence: TGCGCCAGCAGTGAGCCTACCCTGGGGGGACCCGAGAGAGGCACTGAAGCTTTCTTT.